These 10 T cell receptor beta chains originate from one sample sequenced in a study of control samples from healthy donors and cancer patients. This table comes from immunoSEQ multiplex PCR, and its TCRdb copy is limited to in-frame clones, with some not included. The table lists approximately 190,000 clones, approximately 90% of them singletons. The sample comprised blood. The receptors derive from a man aged 25-40 years in good health.

As to this clone: The germline gene is not matched at one end of the junction; a read error may be the cause. V is TRBV6-1 and J is TRBJ2-7; TRBD1 or TRBD2 may be the D gene (6 bases each). Germline values: CDR1 MNHNS, CDR2 SASEGT. The CDR3 length is 15 residues. CDR3 loop: CARSEGQGTSYEQYF. CDR3 nucleotide sequence: TGTGCCCGCAGCGAAGGCCAGGGGACTTCCTACGAGCAGTACTTC.

This clone was counted only a few times. This rearrangement joins TRBV6-1 to TRBJ1-5; D call uncertain. This CDR3 spans 13 amino acids. Trimming left V 1 base short and J 7 bases short, with 8 bases between. CDR1 is MNHNS and CDR2 is SASEGT in the germline V gene. Written as DNA, the CDR3 is TGTGCCAGCAGTGAAGTAAGGGCCCAGCCCCAGCATTTT. Protein product: CASSEVRAQPQHF.

J is TRBJ1-4 and V is TRBV5-1, with 7 bases lining up with TRBD1. This CDR3 is built from 16 residues. Germline CDR1 SGHRS, CDR2 YFSETQ. Trimming at V came to 5 bases and at J to 5 bases, leaving 12 bases not matched to a gene. CDR3 sequence reads: CASRAGGNQLNEKLFF. The CDR3 bases are TGCGCCAGCAGAGCAGGGGGGAACCAATTAAATGAAAAACTGTTTTTT.

The rearrangement joins TRBV11-3 to TRBJ2-1; TRBD2 matches at 9 bases. The germline gives CDR1 SGHNT, CDR2 YENEEA. V lost 5 bases to trimming and J lost 9 bases; unmatched junction nucleotides: 11. The CDR3 contains 15 residues. This chain's CDR3 is CASSHSPRLAAEQFF. CDR3 nucleotides: TGTGCCAGCAGCCATTCCCCGCGACTAGCGGCTGAGCAGTTCTTC.

V usage is TRBV21-1 and J usage is TRBJ1-1. TRBV21-1 is shown as a pseudogene. This CDR3 contains 14 residues. The CDR3 bases are TGTGCCAGCCTACTCGAGGGGGGGGCCACTGAAGCTTTCTTT. Residues: CASLLEGGATEAFF.

The chain couples TRBV5-4 to TRBJ2-1, with a tentative D call TRBD2 (6 bases). This CDR3 contains 13 residues. Trimming cost V 0 bases and J 10 bases, with 11 bases left between them. CDR1 and CDR2 (germline): SGHNT, YYREEE (reference sequence). The CDR3 DNA is TGTGCCAGCAGCTTGGTGTCCGGGGGAGAGCAGTTCTTC. Protein: CASSLVSGGEQFF.

The chain uses TRBV6-2 or TRBV6-3 and TRBJ2-7; 9 nucleotides agree with TRBD1. V shed 6 bases and J 3 bases; nucleotides not matched to a gene: 6. CDR1 and CDR2 (germline): MNHEY, SVGEGT. CDR3 length: 14 amino acids. The DNA for the CDR3 is TGTGCCAGCAGCAGGACAGGGGTTGGCTACGAGCAGTACTTC. Residues: CASSRTGVGYEQYF.

The count of this clone is one. The rearrangement joins TRBV11-2 to TRBJ2-2; the match to TRBD1 covers 7 bases. Germline V gives CDR1 SGHAT, CDR2 FQNNGV. The CDR3 length is 17 residues. The trim removed 5 bases at V and 3 bases at J, leaving 12 bases unmatched. CDR3 loop: CASSSTPGTAYTGELFF. The CDR3 region has the DNA TGTGCCAGCAGCAGTACTCCCGGGACAGCATACACCGGGGAGCTGTTTTTT. The full variable domain, with the rest looked up from reference TRBV11-2 and TRBJ2-2, is EAGVAQSPRYKIIEKRQSVAFWCNPISGHATLYWYQQILGQGPKLLIQFQNNGVVDDSQLPKDRFSAERLKGVDSTLKIQPAKLEDSAVYLCASSSTPGTAYTGELFFGEGSRLTVL.

The chain employs TRBV10-1 and TRBJ1-1; D possibly corresponds to TRBD1 (6 bases). Trimming shortened V by 0 bases and J by 4 bases, and 9 bases separated the two germline ends. Germline CDR1 and CDR2: WNHNN and SYGVQD (reference sequence). CDR3 length: 14 residues. CDR3 loop: CASSESTGSTEAFF. The CDR3 coding sequence is TGCGCCAGCAGTGAGTCCACAGGGAGCACTGAAGCTTTCTTT.

The chain couples TRBV14 to TRBJ1-1, with no clear D. The CDR3 is 15 amino acids. Looked up from germline, CDR1 is SGHDN and CDR2 is FVKESK. V lost 4 bases, J lost 4 bases, and 16 bases lay in between. In DNA form, the CDR3 reads TGTGCCAGCAGCCCAGTAGGTGGGTTGAGCACTGAAGCTTTCTTT. It encodes CASSPVGGLSTEAFF. Full variable domain (remainder filled in from reference TRBV14 and TRBJ1-1): EAGVTQFPSHSVIEKGQTVTLRCDPISGHDNLYWYRRVMGKEIKFLLHFVKESKQDESGMPNNRFLAERTGGTYSTLKVQPAELEDSGVYFCASSPVGGLSTEAFFGQGTRLTVV.